This TCR beta chain was captured by sequencing in a study of cytomegalovirus exposure and HLA in healthy donors. Study-wide background: An early release of data contained roughly 90 million unique TCRs, which came from HLA-typed donors.

In the PCR, 60 Vbeta and 13 Jbeta primers were used. The repertoire was sequenced with immunoSEQ multiplex PCR; TCRdb's copy has only in-frame clones and lacks some. There are about 200,000 clones in the sample; 60% to 80% occur only once, and 3.8% lies in the top ten. Concerning this clone itself: The antigen remains undetermined.

General observations from the study: Immune exposure information comprised only CMV serostatus. The authors listed over 150 TCR beta chains as cytomegalovirus-associated. Previous analysis showed most TCR beta V segments were productive about 87% or about 30% of the time.

Sample: PBMCs. The clonotype comes from a male donor in good health and CMV-seronegative.

In DNA form, the CDR3 reads TGCAGCGTTGGGGGCCTGAACACTGAAGCTTTCTTT. Residues: CSVGGLNTEAFF. V usage is TRBV29-1 and J usage is TRBJ1-1; a weak D match, TRBD1 (5 bases). With 4 bases removed from V and 0 bases from J, the gap between germline ends came to 6 bases. Germline values: CDR1 SQVTM, CDR2 ANQGSEA. The CDR3 is made up of 12 amino acids. Supplemented by reference TRBV29-1 and TRBJ1-1, the full variable domain reads SAVISQKPSRDICQRGTSLTIQCQVDSQVTMMFWYRQQPGQSLTLIATANQGSEATYESGFVIDKFPISRPNLTFSTLTVSNMSPEDSSIYLCSVGGLNTEAFFGQGTRLTVV.